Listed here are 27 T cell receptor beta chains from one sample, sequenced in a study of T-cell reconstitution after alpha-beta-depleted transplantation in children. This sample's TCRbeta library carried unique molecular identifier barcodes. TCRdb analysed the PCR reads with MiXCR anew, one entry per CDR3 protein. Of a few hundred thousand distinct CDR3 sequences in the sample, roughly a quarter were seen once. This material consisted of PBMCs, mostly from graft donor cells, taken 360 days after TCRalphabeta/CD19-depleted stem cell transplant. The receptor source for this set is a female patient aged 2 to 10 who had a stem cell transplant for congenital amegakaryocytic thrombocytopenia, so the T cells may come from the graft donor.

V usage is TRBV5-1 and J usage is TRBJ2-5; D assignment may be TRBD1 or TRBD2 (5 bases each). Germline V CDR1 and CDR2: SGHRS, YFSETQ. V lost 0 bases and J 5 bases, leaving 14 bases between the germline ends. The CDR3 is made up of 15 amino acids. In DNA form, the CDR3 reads TGCGCCAGCAGCTTGGATGGGGGATGGGATGAGACCCAGTACTTC. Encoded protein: CASSLDGGWDETQYF.

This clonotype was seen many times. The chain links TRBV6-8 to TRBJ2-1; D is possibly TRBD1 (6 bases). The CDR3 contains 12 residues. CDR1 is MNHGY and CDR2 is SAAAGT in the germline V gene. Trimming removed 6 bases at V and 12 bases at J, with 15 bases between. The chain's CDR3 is CASSALTGRQFF. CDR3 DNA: TGTGCCAGCAGCGCCCTGACAGGAAGGCAGTTCTTC.

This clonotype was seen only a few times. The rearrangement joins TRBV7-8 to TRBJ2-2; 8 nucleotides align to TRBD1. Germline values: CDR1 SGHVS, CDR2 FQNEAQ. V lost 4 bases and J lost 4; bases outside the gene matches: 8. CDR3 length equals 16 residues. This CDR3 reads CASSSLDRVFTGELFF. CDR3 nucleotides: TGTGCCAGCAGCTCTCTGGACAGGGTCTTCACCGGGGAGCTGTTTTTT.

The CDR3 DNA follows: TGTGCCAGCAGTTTAGCCGGGACAGCTAACACTGAAGCTTTCTTT. Protein product: CASSLAGTANTEAFF. V is TRBV12-3 or TRBV12-4 and J is TRBJ1-1, with 7 nucleotides matching TRBD1. Trimming at V came to 0 bases and at J to 2 bases, leaving 3 bases not matched to a gene. The CDR3 spans 15 residues.

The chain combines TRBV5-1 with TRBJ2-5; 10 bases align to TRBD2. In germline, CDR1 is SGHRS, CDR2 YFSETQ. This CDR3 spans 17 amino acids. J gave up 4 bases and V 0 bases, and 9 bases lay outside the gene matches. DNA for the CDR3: TGCGCCAGCAGCTTGGTTATGGTGGCTAGCGGGGGAGAGACCCAGTACTTC. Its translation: CASSLVMVASGGETQYF.

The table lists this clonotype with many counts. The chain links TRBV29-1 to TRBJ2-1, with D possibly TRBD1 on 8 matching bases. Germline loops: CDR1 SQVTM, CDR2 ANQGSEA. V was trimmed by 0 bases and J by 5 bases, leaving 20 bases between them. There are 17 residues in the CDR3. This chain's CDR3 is CSVEDLQRDRSHNEQFF. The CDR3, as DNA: TGCAGCGTTGAAGATCTTCAGCGGGACAGGAGCCACAATGAGCAGTTCTTC.

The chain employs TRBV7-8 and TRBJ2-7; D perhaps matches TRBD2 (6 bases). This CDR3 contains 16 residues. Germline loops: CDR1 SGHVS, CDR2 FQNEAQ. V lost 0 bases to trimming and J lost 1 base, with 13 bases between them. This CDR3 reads CASSLAARGPSYEQYF. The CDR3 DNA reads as TGTGCCAGCAGCTTAGCAGCGCGGGGTCCTTCCTACGAGCAGTACTTC.

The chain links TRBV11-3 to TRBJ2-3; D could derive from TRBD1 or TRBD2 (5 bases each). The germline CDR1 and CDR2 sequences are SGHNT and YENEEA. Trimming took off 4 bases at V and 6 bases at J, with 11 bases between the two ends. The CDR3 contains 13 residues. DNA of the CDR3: TGTGCCAGCAGCTCAGGGACCTGGGATACGCAGTATTTT. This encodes CASSSGTWDTQYF.

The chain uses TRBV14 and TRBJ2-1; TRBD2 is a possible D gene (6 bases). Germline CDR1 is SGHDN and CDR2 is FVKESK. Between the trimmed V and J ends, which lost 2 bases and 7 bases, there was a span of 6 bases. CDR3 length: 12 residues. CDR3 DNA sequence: TGTGCCAGCAGCCAAAGCGGGAATGAGCAGTTCTTC. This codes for CASSQSGNEQFF.

CDR3 bases: TGCAGTGCCACGGCACAGGGGGCTCGTGGCTACACCTTC. This encodes CSATAQGARGYTF. V gene TRBV20-1 combines with J gene TRBJ1-2; TRBD1 matches 9 bases. The CDR3 spans 13 residues. Germline trimming cut 6 bases from V and 7 bases from J; bases unmatched to any gene: 9. Germline V lookup: CDR1 DFQATT, CDR2 SNEGSKA (reference sequence).

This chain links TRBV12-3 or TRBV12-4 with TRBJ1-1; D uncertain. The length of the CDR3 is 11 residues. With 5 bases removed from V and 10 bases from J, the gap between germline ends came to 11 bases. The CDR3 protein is CASSGILLAFF. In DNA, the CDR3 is TGTGCCAGCAGTGGGATCCTCTTAGCTTTCTTT.

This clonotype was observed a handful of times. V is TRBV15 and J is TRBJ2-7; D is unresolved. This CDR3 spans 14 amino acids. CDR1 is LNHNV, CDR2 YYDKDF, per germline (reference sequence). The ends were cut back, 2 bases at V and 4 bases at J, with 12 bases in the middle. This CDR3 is CATSRNNRFYEQYF. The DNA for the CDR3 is TGTGCCACCAGCAGAAACAACCGTTTTTACGAGCAGTACTTC.

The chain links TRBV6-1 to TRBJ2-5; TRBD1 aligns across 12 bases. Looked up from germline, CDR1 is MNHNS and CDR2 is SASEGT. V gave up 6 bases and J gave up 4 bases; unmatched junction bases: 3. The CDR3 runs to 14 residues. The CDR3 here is CASSRDRGRETQYF. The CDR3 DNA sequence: TGTGCCAGCAGCCGGGACAGGGGGCGAGAGACCCAGTACTTC.

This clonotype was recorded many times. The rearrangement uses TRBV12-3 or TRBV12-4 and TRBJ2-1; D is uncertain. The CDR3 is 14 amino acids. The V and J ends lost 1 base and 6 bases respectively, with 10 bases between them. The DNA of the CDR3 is TGTGCCAGCAGTTTAGTAGTATTACCCAATGAGCAGTTCTTC. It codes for CASSLVVLPNEQFF.

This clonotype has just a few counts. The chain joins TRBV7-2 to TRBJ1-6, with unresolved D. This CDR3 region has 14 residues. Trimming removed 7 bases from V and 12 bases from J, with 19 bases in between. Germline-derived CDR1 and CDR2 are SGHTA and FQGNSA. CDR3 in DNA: TGTGCCAGCACCCAAACCATCGGGCCTTTACCCCTCCACTTT. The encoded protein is CASTQTIGPLPLHF.

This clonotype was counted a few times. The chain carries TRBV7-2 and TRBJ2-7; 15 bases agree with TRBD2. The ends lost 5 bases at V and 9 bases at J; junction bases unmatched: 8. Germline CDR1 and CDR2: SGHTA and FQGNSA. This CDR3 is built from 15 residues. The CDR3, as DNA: TGTGCCAGCAGCCCTTGGACTAGCGGGAGGGCCGTGCAGTACTTC. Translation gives CASSPWTSGRAVQYF.

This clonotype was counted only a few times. CDR3 sequence: CASSELRGAQETQYF. CDR3 nucleotides: TGTGCCAGCAGTGAATTGCGGGGCGCCCAAGAGACCCAGTACTTC. The V and J genes are TRBV2 and TRBJ2-5; D perhaps matches TRBD2 (6 bases). This CDR3 contains 15 residues. The germline V gene has CDR1 SNHLY and CDR2 FYNNEI. Trimming took 2 bases from V and 1 from J, leaving 11 bases between them.

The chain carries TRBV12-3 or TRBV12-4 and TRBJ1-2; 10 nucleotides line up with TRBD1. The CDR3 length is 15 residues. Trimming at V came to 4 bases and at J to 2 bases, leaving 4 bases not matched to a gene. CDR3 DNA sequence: TGTGCCAGCAGTTCCCCGGACAGGGGGAACTATGGCTACACCTTC. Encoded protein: CASSSPDRGNYGYTF.

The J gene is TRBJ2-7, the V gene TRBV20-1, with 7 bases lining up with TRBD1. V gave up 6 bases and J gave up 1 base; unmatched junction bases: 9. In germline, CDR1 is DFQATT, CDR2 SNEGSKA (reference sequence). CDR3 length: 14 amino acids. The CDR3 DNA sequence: TGCAGTGCACCGACAGGGAGTCCTTCCTACGAGCAGTACTTC. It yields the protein CSAPTGSPSYEQYF.

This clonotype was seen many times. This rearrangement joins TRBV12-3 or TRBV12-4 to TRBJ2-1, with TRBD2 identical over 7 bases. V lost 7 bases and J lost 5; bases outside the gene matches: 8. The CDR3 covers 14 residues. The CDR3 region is CASTHRDYNNEQFF. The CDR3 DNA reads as TGTGCCAGCACCCACCGGGACTACAACAATGAGCAGTTCTTC.

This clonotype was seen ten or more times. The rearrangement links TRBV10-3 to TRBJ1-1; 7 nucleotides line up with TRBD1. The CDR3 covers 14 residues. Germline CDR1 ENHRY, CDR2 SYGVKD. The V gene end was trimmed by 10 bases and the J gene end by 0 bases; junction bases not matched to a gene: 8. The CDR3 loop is CASQTTGLNTEAFF. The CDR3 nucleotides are TGTGCCAGCCAAACGACAGGGCTGAACACTGAAGCTTTCTTT.

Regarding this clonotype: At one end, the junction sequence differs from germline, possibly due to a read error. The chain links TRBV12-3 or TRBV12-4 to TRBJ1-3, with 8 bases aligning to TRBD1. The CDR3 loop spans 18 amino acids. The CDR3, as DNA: TGTGCCCGCAGAGACTCCAGGGGGCTCAGTCGCTCTGGAAACACCATATATTTT. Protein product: CARRDSRGLSRSGNTIYF.

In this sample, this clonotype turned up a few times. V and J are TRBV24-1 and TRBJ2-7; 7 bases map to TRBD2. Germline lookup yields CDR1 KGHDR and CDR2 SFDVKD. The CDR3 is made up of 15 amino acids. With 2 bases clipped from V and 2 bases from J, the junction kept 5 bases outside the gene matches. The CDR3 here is CATSDSAGRTYEQYF. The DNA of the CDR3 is TGTGCCACCAGTGATTCAGCGGGACGAACCTACGAGCAGTACTTC.

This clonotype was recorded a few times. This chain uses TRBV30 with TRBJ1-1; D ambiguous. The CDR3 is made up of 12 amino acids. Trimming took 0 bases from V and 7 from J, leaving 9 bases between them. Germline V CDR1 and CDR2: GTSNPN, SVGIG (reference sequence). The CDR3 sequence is CAWSVLAGEAFF. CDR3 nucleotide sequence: TGTGCCTGGAGTGTATTGGCCGGTGAAGCTTTCTTT.

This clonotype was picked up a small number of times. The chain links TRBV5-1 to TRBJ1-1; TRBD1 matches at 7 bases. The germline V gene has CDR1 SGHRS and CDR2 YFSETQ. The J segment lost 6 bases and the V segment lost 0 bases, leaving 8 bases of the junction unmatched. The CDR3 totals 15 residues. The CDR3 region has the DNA TGCGCCAGCAGCTTGGCAGGACAGGAGCAAGCTGAAGCTTTCTTT. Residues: CASSLAGQEQAEAFF.

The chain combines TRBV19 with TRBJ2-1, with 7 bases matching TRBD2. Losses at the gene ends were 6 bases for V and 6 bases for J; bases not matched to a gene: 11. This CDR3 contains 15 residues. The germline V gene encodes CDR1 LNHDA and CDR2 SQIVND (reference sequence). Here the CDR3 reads CASRLTAGVANEQFF. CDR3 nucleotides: TGTGCCAGTAGGCTTACGGCGGGAGTAGCCAATGAGCAGTTCTTC.

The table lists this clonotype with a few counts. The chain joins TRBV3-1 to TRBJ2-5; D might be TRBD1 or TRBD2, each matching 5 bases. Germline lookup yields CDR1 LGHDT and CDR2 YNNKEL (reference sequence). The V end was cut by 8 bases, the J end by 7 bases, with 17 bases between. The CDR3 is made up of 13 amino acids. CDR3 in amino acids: CASGLGAEGTQYF. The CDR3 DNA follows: TGTGCCAGCGGTCTTGGGGCTGAGGGGACCCAGTACTTC.